This T cell receptor beta chain was sequenced during a study of molecular identifiers for immune sequencing clone quantification. Findings and caveats of the study: Barcode sharing among identical TCR molecules could make large clones appear smaller.

Using its own MiXCR run on the PCR reads, TCRdb lists one record per CDR3 protein. The sample lists around 470,000 distinct CDR3 sequences, about a fifth occurring once. Germline CDR1 reads MNHEY; CDR2 reads SMNVEV (reference sequence). V gave up 5 bases and J gave up 5 bases, with 18 bases separating them. This CDR3 is 15 amino acids long. Naive CD8 libraries used about 19,000 to 1,000,000 sorted cells and 10%, 30% or 50% RNA. This clonotype turned up a few times. No antigen is known for it. The sequenced sample was naive CD8+ T cells from blood, with Jurkat cell RNA spiked in. Subset indicated: FACS-sorted CD8+CD4-CCR7+CD45RA+ naive T cells. The chain uses TRBV27 and TRBJ1-1, with D possibly matching TRBD1 (5 bases). The TCR was taken from a human donor in good health. Some libraries in this study had Jurkat cell RNA spiked in. CDR3 loop: CASSPSTGGWTEAFF. The CDR3 DNA reads TGTGCCAGCAGTCCCTCGACGGGGGGTTGGACTGAAGCTTTCTTT.